Given below is one TCR beta chain in context. The data were obtained in a study of blood T cell repertoires in COVID-19. Across the whole study: Samples came from the United States, Italy and Spain, spanning acute and convalescent COVID-19.

In the study's own analysis: Reference gene primers were amplified, and this amplification served to estimate nucleated cell counts. Some clones are missing from TCRdb's copy, which holds only in-frame ones; the method was immunoSEQ multiplex PCR. V and J calls and clone size are as listed in that table; D and trimming were resolved from the DNA. The sample lists about 35,000 clones; about 87% were seen once. CDR3 length equals 13 residues. Per the germline V gene, CDR1 is SGHRS and CDR2 is YFSETQ. Trimming stripped 0 bases from V and 4 bases from J, with 6 bases between. J is TRBJ2-3 and V is TRBV5-1; TRBD1 might be the D (6 bases). The receptor's source is an older man with active COVID-19. Material: peripheral blood. The CDR3 protein is CASSLGTADTQYF. CDR3 nucleotides: TGCGCCAGCAGCTTGGGGACAGCAGATACGCAGTATTTT. Complete variable domain (other parts from reference TRBV5-1 and TRBJ2-3): KAGVTQTPRYLIKTRGQQVTLSCSPISGHRSVSWYQQTPGQGLQFLFEYFSETQRNKGNFPGRFSGRQFSNSRSEMNVSTLELGDSALYLCASSLGTADTQYFGPGTRLTVL.